This T cell receptor beta chain was retrieved from a study of T cell repertoires in ileal Crohn's disease. At the level of the study: Thiopurines (approximately 10) or anti-TNF agents (more than 17) were given postoperatively to about half.

This clone appeared a few times. Antigen: not known. Overall study results and limits: Mucosal expansions were suggested to be mainly CD8 T cells.

Germline values: CDR1 SGHTA, CDR2 FQGNSA. The CDR3 has 13 amino acids. Trimming took 4 bases from V and 0 from J, leaving 6 bases between them. Eligibility required adulthood, ileal or ileocolonic Crohn's disease and indicated ileocolonic resection. The protocol was immunoSEQ multiplex PCR, while the TCRdb copy is restricted to in-frame clones and leaves out a portion. Among about 14,000 clones listed, around 84% were seen once. Sequencing was carried out using ileal tissue. The clonotype was recovered from an adult with Crohn's disease. This chain uses TRBV7-2 with TRBJ1-1, with D perhaps TRBD1 (5 bases). The CDR3 protein is CASSWGLNTEAFF. In DNA, the CDR3 is TGTGCCAGCAGCTGGGGCCTGAACACTGAAGCTTTCTTT.